This TCR beta chain was found in a study of sequential checkpoint blockade in melanoma. Study background: Patients were randomized 1:1 to nivolumab-then-ipilimumab or ipilimumab-then-nivolumab first-line. Both treatment sequences were followed by maintenance nivolumab. Overall study findings and caveats: In arm A, pretreatment tumor clonality was associated with response.

The repertoire was sequenced with immunoSEQ multiplex PCR; TCRdb's copy has only in-frame clones and lacks some. The sample yields about 6,100 clones, 20% to 30% seen once. The table lists this clone with a few counts. Its specificity is not known. The treatment was: randomized to nivolumab then ipilimumab (arm A) or the reverse (arm B). V gave up 2 bases and J gave up 5 bases; unmatched junction bases: 10. The CDR3 is 17 amino acids. Per the germline V gene, CDR1 is SGHNT and CDR2 is YENEEA. The sequencing used tumor tissue (inferred from file names), collected from a patient given nivolumab and ipilimumab in sequence. The sequence was obtained from a human donor with melanoma. The chain uses TRBV11-3 and TRBJ2-1; 9 nucleotides line up with TRBD1. The CDR3 DNA sequence: TGTGCCAGCAGCTTAAGGGGAGGGGACAGGGACCACAATGAGCAGTTCTTC. It encodes CASSLRGGDRDHNEQFF.